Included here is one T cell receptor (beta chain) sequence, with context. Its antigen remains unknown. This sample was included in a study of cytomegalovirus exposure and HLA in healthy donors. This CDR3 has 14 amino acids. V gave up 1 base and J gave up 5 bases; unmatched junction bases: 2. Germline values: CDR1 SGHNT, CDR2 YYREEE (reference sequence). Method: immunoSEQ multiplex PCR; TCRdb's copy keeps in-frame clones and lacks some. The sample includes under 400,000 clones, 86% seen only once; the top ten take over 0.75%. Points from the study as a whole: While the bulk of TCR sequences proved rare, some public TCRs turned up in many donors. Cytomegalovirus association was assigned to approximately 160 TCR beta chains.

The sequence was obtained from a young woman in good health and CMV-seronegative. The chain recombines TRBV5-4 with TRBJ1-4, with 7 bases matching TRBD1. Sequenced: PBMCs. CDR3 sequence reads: CASSLSGGNEKLFF. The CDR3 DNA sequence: TGTGCCAGCAGCTTGTCAGGGGGAAATGAAAAACTGTTTTTT.